Below are 24 T cell receptor beta chains sequenced from a single sample in a study of blood T cell repertoires in COVID-19. The protocol was immunoSEQ multiplex PCR, while the TCRdb copy is restricted to in-frame clones and leaves out a portion. The table has roughly 260,000 clones, over 80% seen once; the top ten hold 2.6%. What was sequenced was PBMCs or T cells enriched from blood (not recorded which). The receptor source for this set is a woman aged 25 to 39 with acute COVID-19.

The chain recombines TRBV6-5 with TRBJ2-7, with D maybe TRBD1 (6 bases). V lost 8 bases, J lost 5 bases, and 13 bases lay in between. Germline V lookup: CDR1 MNHEY, CDR2 SVGAGI. The CDR3 spans 12 residues. CDR3 nucleotide sequence: TGTGCCAGCCCAGGGGATTTCAACGAGCAGTACTTC. Protein product: CASPGDFNEQYF.

This sequence joins TRBV6-4 and TRBJ2-5, with 8 bases matching TRBD2. The CDR3 loop spans 16 amino acids. The junction had 9 bases not matched to a gene; V was cut back by 4 bases and J by 2 bases. Looked up from germline, CDR1 is MRHNA and CDR2 is SNTAGT. CDR3 coding DNA: TGTGCCAGCAGTGGGGGCAGCGGGGGCCCTCAAGAGACCCAGTACTTC. This sequence encodes CASSGGSGGPQETQYF.

The chain is built from TRBV6-5 and TRBJ2-5; 8 bases are a match to TRBD2. CDR1 and CDR2 (germline): MNHEY, SVGAGI. This CDR3 is 14 amino acids long. Trimming cost V 7 bases and J 1 base; bases outside gene matches: 5. The CDR3 sequence: CASNIAGLQETQYF. The DNA of the CDR3 is TGTGCCAGCAATATAGCGGGGCTCCAAGAGACCCAGTACTTC.

This chain uses TRBV6-5 with TRBJ1-4; D is perhaps TRBD1 (5 bases). The germline V and J ends were trimmed by 11 bases and 0 bases, with 13 bases remaining between them. CDR3 length: 14 residues. Germline V gene sequence: CDR1 MNHEY, CDR2 SVGAGI. DNA of the CDR3: TGTGCCGCGAGGGCGGGGGCAACTAATGAAAAACTGTTTTTT. This sequence encodes CAARAGATNEKLFF.

The J gene is TRBJ1-1, the V gene TRBV7-9; tentative D call: TRBD1 (5 bases). Trimming stripped 6 bases from V and 6 bases from J, with 14 bases between. The CDR3 loop spans 13 amino acids. Looked up from germline, CDR1 is SEHNR and CDR2 is FQNEAQ (reference sequence). The CDR3 loop reads CASRGTGGAEAFF. The CDR3 DNA sequence: TGTGCCAGCAGGGGAACAGGTGGAGCTGAAGCTTTCTTT.

CDR3 sequence reads: CASSLGGTSGGNTDTQYF. The CDR3 nucleotides read TGTGCCAGCAGCTTGGGAGGGACTAGCGGGGGAAACACAGATACGCAGTATTTT. The chain uses TRBV5-8 and TRBJ2-3, with 14 bases identical to TRBD2. J was trimmed by 2 bases and V by 0 bases; bases with no gene match: 5. CDR3 length: 18 amino acids. CDR1 SGHTS and CDR2 YDEGEE come from the germline V gene.

This clone was picked up a small number of times. This rearrangement joins TRBV25-1 to TRBJ2-7; TRBD2 matches 9 bases. This CDR3 is built from 14 residues. Per germline, CDR1 MGHDK and CDR2 SYGVNS. J lost 5 bases, V lost 4 bases, and 6 bases had no gene match. The CDR3 region is CASSGAGGRDEQYF. Here the CDR3 DNA reads TGTGCCAGCAGTGGCGCGGGGGGGAGAGACGAGCAGTACTTC.

The V call is TRBV2, the J call TRBJ1-6; a possible D gene is TRBD1 (5 bases). Deletions cut 2 bases from V and 0 bases from J, with 14 bases between. The CDR3 length is 18 residues. The V gene's germline CDR1 is SNHLY and CDR2 FYNNEI. Here the CDR3 DNA reads TGTGCCAGCAGTGAACTCCCAGGGCACAGCTCCTATAATTCACCCCTCCACTTT. Amino acids: CASSELPGHSSYNSPLHF. The full variable domain, rest sourced from reference TRBV2 and TRBJ1-6, is EPEVTQTPSHQVTQMGQEVILRCVPISNHLYFYWYRQILGQKVEFLVSFYNNEISEKSEIFDDQFSVERPDGSNFTLKIRSTKLEDSAMYFCASSELPGHSSYNSPLHFGNGTRLTVT.

The J gene is TRBJ1-5, the V gene TRBV19, with a weak D call TRBD1 (5 bases). V was trimmed by 3 bases and J by 7 bases, leaving 16 bases between them. The CDR3 spans 15 residues. CDR1 and CDR2 (germline): LNHDA, SQIVND (reference sequence). CDR3 sequence reads: CASSIGAPGGQPQHF. CDR3 nucleotides: TGTGCCAGTAGTATTGGGGCCCCGGGGGGACAGCCCCAGCATTTT.

This chain joins TRBV6-5 and TRBJ1-1, with D unresolved. V lost 0 bases and J lost 9, with 8 bases in between. The germline V gene encodes CDR1 MNHEY and CDR2 SVGAGI. This CDR3 comprises 12 residues. DNA for the CDR3: TGTGCCAGCAGTTACTCCTCGGGGAAAGCTTTCTTT. Translated: CASSYSSGKAFF.

The V gene is TRBV30, the J gene TRBJ2-5; 14 nucleotides line up with TRBD2. The CDR3 spans 15 residues. Germline CDR1 is GTSNPN and CDR2 is SVGIG (reference sequence). V gave up 2 bases and J gave up 4 bases; unmatched junction bases: 3. The CDR3 region is CAWSMGLAGAETQYF. CDR3 in DNA: TGTGCCTGGAGTATGGGACTAGCGGGGGCAGAGACCCAGTACTTC.

The chain is built from TRBV20-1 and TRBJ2-7, with D unclear. Germline V gene sequence: CDR1 DFQATT, CDR2 SNEGSKA (reference sequence). V was trimmed by 5 bases and J by 5 bases, leaving 7 bases between them. The length of the CDR3 is 10 residues. CDR3 nucleotides: TGCAGTGCTGGGCCCCACGAGCAGTACTTC. As protein: CSAGPHEQYF.

This chain links TRBV5-1 with TRBJ1-1; TRBD1 matches at 7 bases. The CDR3 is 14 residues long. Trimming cost V 5 bases and J 2 bases; bases outside gene matches: 6. Germline CDR1 SGHRS, CDR2 YFSETQ. For the CDR3, the DNA is TGCGCCAGCAGGGAGGGGGCATCAAACACTGAAGCTTTCTTT. This translates into CASREGASNTEAFF.

J is TRBJ1-5 and V is TRBV27; D is undetermined. Germline V gene data show CDR1 as MNHEY and CDR2 as SMNVEV (reference sequence). V lost 3 bases and J 6 bases, leaving 12 bases between the germline ends. The CDR3 length is 14 residues. The CDR3 here is CASSFFGVGQPQHF. In DNA, the CDR3 is TGTGCCAGCAGTTTTTTCGGGGTAGGTCAGCCCCAGCATTTT.

This sequence joins TRBV7-9 and TRBJ2-3; D remains unclear. Trimming pared 5 bases from V and 0 bases from J, leaving 12 bases between. Germline V lookup: CDR1 SEHNR, CDR2 FQNEAQ (reference sequence). The CDR3 extends over 15 amino acids. CDR3 loop: CASSGRGTSTDTQYF. The CDR3 DNA follows: TGTGCCAGCAGCGGCAGAGGAACTAGCACAGATACGCAGTATTTT.

Here the CDR3 reads CASTQGGGYTF. In nucleotides, the CDR3 is TGTGCCAGCACACAGGGGGGAGGCTACACCTTC. The chain links TRBV6-5 to TRBJ1-2, with 8 bases lining up with TRBD1. From germline, CDR1 is MNHEY and CDR2 SVGAGI. Losses at the gene ends were 7 bases for V and 8 bases for J; bases not matched to a gene: 3. The length of the CDR3 is 11 residues.

The chain uses TRBV5-5 and TRBJ1-5; TRBD1 agrees at 8 bases. The CDR3 contains 13 residues. V dropped 4 bases and J dropped 5; count of bases not matched to a gene: 2. Germline V gene lookup returns CDR1 SGHKS and CDR2 YYEKEE (reference sequence). CDR3 in DNA: TGTGCCAGCAGCCCGACAGGGGATCAGCCCCAGCATTTT. It specifies CASSPTGDQPQHF. Supplemented by reference TRBV5-5 and TRBJ1-5, the full variable domain reads DAGVTQSPTHLIKTRGQQVTLRCSPISGHKSVSWYQQVLGQGPQFIFQYYEKEERGRGNFPDRFSARQFPNYSSELNVNALLLGDSALYLCASSPTGDQPQHFGDGTRLSIL.

The chain joins TRBV27 to TRBJ1-2; a possible D gene is TRBD1 (5 bases). V dropped 8 bases and J dropped 6 bases, with 16 bases sitting between them. The CDR3 consists of 13 residues. Looked up from germline, CDR1 is MNHEY and CDR2 is SMNVEV (reference sequence). The CDR3 bases are TGTGCCAGCGGGTTACGACAGTTGGATGGCTACACCTTC. It translates to CASGLRQLDGYTF.

The V gene is TRBV10-1, the J gene TRBJ2-3; no clear D gene. CDR1 and CDR2 (germline): WNHNN, SYGVQD (reference sequence). This CDR3 comprises 16 residues. Trimming pared 3 bases from V and 0 bases from J, leaving 13 bases between. The CDR3 nucleotides read TGCGCCAGCAGTGACTCCCCGGGTCTTAGCACAGATACGCAGTATTTT. It codes for CASSDSPGLSTDTQYF.

The V gene is TRBV5-1, the J gene TRBJ2-3; possible D gene TRBD1, 6 bases. Germline V gene lookup returns CDR1 SGHRS and CDR2 YFSETQ. Trimming removed 3 bases from V and 6 bases from J, with 8 bases in between. The CDR3 totals 12 residues. The CDR3 loop is CASSYDRDTQYF. The DNA for the CDR3 is TGCGCCAGCAGCTATGACAGGGATACGCAGTATTTT. Full variable domain (outside the CDR3, taken from reference TRBV5-1 and TRBJ2-3): KAGVTQTPRYLIKTRGQQVTLSCSPISGHRSVSWYQQTPGQGLQFLFEYFSETQRNKGNFPGRFSGRQFSNSRSEMNVSTLELGDSALYLCASSYDRDTQYFGPGTRLTVL.

The chain carries TRBV5-6 and TRBJ1-2; 8 bases are a match to TRBD1. The germline V gene encodes CDR1 SGHDT and CDR2 YYEEEE. After removal of 0 bases from V and 5 bases from J, the junction contained 9 bases not matched to a gene. The CDR3 sequence is 16 residues long. The CDR3 loop reads CASSLGTGRAIYGYTF. The CDR3 bases are TGTGCCAGCAGCTTGGGGACAGGGAGAGCGATATATGGCTACACCTTC.

V and J are TRBV5-6 and TRBJ2-5; D might be TRBD1 (6 bases). Trimming stripped 7 bases from V and 1 base from J, with 8 bases between. In germline, CDR1 is SGHDT, CDR2 YYEEEE. The CDR3 contains 12 residues. Written as DNA, the CDR3 is TGTGCCAGCCACAGGGCCCAAGAGACCCAGTACTTC. It codes for CASHRAQETQYF.

The chain has TRBV9 and TRBJ2-7, with 13 nucleotides matching TRBD2. V lost 4 bases and J lost 3; bases outside the gene matches: 4. The CDR3 spans 15 residues. Germline assignment: CDR1 SGDLS and CDR2 YYNGEE. CDR3 loop: CASSTGTSGVYEQYF. CDR3 DNA: TGTGCCAGCAGCACTGGGACTAGCGGGGTCTACGAGCAGTACTTC.

Note on this clone: Other DNA sequences in the sample encode the same CDR3. The genes are TRBV3-1 (or the pseudogene TRBV3-2) and TRBJ2-5; D not certain. The CDR3 loop spans 13 amino acids. V was trimmed by 3 bases and J by 1 base, leaving 6 bases between them. Per the germline V gene, CDR1 is LGHDT and CDR2 is YNNKEL (reference sequence). CDR3 bases: TGTGCCAGCAGCCAGGCAGGCCAAGAGACCCAGTACTTC. It specifies CASSQAGQETQYF.